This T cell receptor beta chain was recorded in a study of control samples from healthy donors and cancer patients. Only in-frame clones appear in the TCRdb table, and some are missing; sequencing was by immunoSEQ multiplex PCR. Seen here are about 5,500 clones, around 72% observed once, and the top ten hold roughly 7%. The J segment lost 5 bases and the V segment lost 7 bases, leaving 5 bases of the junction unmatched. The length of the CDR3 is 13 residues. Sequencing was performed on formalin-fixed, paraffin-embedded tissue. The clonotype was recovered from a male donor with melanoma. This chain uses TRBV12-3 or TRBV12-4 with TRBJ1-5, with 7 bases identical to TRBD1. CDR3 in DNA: TGTGCCAGCAAAGGAACAGGGGATCAGCCCCAGCATTTT. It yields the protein CASKGTGDQPQHF.